This T cell receptor beta chain stems from a study of identical twins. Trimming stripped 2 bases from V and 4 bases from J, with 8 bases between. This CDR3 region has 14 residues. The V gene's germline CDR1 is MNHEY and CDR2 SVGAGI. MiXCR, applied by TCRdb to the 5' RACE reads, yields one record per CDR3 protein. The profile shows about 470,000 distinct CDR3 sequences, around 24% of them singletons. Study results and limitations: The study drew conclusions from cross-sectional statistical analysis, not from following the same donors.

Comment on this clonotype: The antigen is not known.

These same data were also listed under a study on T cells expressing NK-cell markers.

The V gene is TRBV6-5, the J gene TRBJ2-2; D is unresolved. The source of this sequence is a young woman in good health. Material for sequencing was CD4+ T cells sorted from blood. The CDR3 here is CASSYGESTGELFF. The CDR3 DNA is TGTGCCAGCAGTTACGGGGAATCCACCGGGGAGCTGTTTTTT.